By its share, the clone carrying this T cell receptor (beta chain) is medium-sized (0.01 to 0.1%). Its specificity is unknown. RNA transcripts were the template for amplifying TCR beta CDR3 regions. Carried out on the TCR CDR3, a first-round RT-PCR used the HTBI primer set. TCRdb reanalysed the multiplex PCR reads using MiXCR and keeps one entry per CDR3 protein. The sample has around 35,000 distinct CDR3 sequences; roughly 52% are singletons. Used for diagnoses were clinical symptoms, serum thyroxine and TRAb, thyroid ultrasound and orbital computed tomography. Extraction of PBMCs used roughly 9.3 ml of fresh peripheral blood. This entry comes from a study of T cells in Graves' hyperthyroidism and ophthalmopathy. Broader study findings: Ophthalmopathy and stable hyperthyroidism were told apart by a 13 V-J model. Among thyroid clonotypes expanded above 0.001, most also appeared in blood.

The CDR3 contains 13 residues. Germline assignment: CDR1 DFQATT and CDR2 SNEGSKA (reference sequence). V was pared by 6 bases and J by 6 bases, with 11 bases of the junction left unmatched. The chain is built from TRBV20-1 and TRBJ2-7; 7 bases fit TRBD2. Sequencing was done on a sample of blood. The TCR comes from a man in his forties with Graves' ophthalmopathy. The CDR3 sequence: CSAKGQGLGEQYF. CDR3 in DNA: TGCAGTGCCAAGGGTCAAGGACTAGGCGAGCAGTACTTC.